A single TCR beta chain is shown here with its context. The antigen is unknown. This same CDR3 is encoded by further DNA sequences in the sample. These data are taken from a study of shared clonotypes between healthy human individuals. Losses at the gene ends were 4 bases for V and 4 bases for J; bases not matched to a gene: 3. Per germline, CDR1 SGHKS and CDR2 YYEKEE (reference sequence). The CDR3 is made up of 14 amino acids. Findings and caveats of the study: Genetic and exposure-history diversity was limited by the few donors. Richness estimates generally favored naive over memory subsets.

Naivety among CD8 cells was defined by CD45RO negativity and positive CCR7 selection, thereby excluding terminally differentiated effector memory CD45RA+ cells. Those who donated, Caucasian adults without exception, all lived in Nashville, Tennessee. An assay was performed, and its level was deep. Some clones are missing from TCRdb's copy, which holds only in-frame ones; the method was immunoSEQ multiplex PCR. The sample shows about 2.2 million clones, 93% of them seen only once. The origin of this receptor is a man between 18 and 35 years old in good health. Some clones in this sample may be carry-over from other donors' samples. The sample comprised naive CD8+ T cells from PBMCs. This sequence joins TRBV5-5 and TRBJ1-5, with 9 nucleotides matching TRBD1. CDR3 bases: TGTGCCAGCAGCCCGGGACAGGGAAATCAGCCCCAGCATTTT. Amino acid sequence: CASSPGQGNQPQHF.